Presented here are 9 T cell receptor beta chains from one specimen sequenced in a study of blood T cells in healthy people across ages. Together with a sample-barcoded 5' primer, a J-beta primer mix was included in a second PCR lasting roughly 6 to 12 cycles. TCRdb re-called the 5' RACE reads with MiXCR, one entry per CDR3 protein. The sample yields about 2 million distinct CDR3 sequences, around 50% seen once. The sample consisted of blood. The receptor source for this set is a middle-aged woman in good health.

The table lists this clonotype with many counts. The chain carries TRBV19 and TRBJ2-7; D remains ambiguous. The CDR3 is made up of 15 amino acids. V was shortened by 6 bases and J by 3 bases, with 18 bases between the two germline ends. Germline lookup yields CDR1 LNHDA and CDR2 SQIVND (reference sequence). CDR3 in DNA: TGTGCCAGTAGCCGCAAACCGGGCGTTGACTACGAGCAGTACTTC. This encodes CASSRKPGVDYEQYF.

This clonotype occurred many times. The rearrangement uses TRBV28 and TRBJ2-7; D call uncertain. CDR1 is MDHEN and CDR2 is SYDVKM in the germline V gene. The V end lost 1 base, the J end lost 7 bases, and 11 bases lay between the germline ends. This CDR3 has 13 residues. The CDR3 protein is CASSLYQPGEQYF. The CDR3 region has the DNA TGTGCCAGCAGTTTATACCAGCCCGGGGAGCAGTACTTC.

The J gene is TRBJ2-3, the V gene TRBV24-1; D is undetermined. The germline gives CDR1 KGHDR, CDR2 SFDVKD. Deletions cut 4 bases from V and 4 bases from J, with 17 bases between. This CDR3 is built from 16 residues. CDR3 nucleotide sequence: TGTGCCACCAGTGACCAAGGACCCCTCGCCCCAGATACGCAGTATTTT. The encoded protein is CATSDQGPLAPDTQYF.

The genes are TRBV7-9 and TRBJ1-1; TRBD1 aligns across 11 bases. The V gene's germline CDR1 is SEHNR and CDR2 FQNEAQ (reference sequence). Trimming cost V 5 bases and J 6 bases; bases outside gene matches: 8. This CDR3 is 15 amino acids long. The CDR3 nucleotides read TGTGCCAGCAGCCTGCGGACAGGGGGCGCCGCTGAAGCTTTCTTT. The encoded protein is CASSLRTGGAAEAFF. Looking up the rest from reference TRBV7-9 and TRBJ1-1 gives the full variable domain: DTGVSQNPRHKITKRGQNVTFRCDPISEHNRLYWYRQTLGQGPEFLTYFQNEAQLEKSRLLSDRFSAERPKGSFSTLEIQRTEQGDSAMYLCASSLRTGGAAEAFFGQGTRLTVV.

The CDR3 bases are TGTGCCAGCAGGAGCCGGGACAGGGCAGAAAATGAGCAGTTCTTC. Translated, it gives CASRSRDRAENEQFF. This chain uses TRBV11-3 with TRBJ2-1; 9 nucleotides line up with TRBD1. CDR1 SGHNT and CDR2 YENEEA come from the germline V gene. CDR3 length equals 15 residues. J was trimmed by 7 bases and V by 6 bases; bases with no gene match: 10.

In the case of this clonotype: Sequence at one end of the junction differs from germline and may be a read error. The CDR3 protein is CASSQAGTGDSPLHF. CDR3 in DNA: TGCGCCAGCAGCCAAGCAGGGACAGGGGATTCGCCCCTCCACTTT. This chain uses TRBV4-3 with TRBJ1-6; 10 bases align to TRBD1. The CDR3 runs to 15 residues. Germline loops: CDR1 LGHNA, CDR2 YSLEER.

V is TRBV29-1 and J is TRBJ1-2; 8 nucleotides match TRBD1. Germline loops: CDR1 SQVTM, CDR2 ANQGSEA. The V segment lost 4 bases and the J segment 3 bases; nucleotides outside the gene matches: 7. This CDR3 is 14 amino acids long. The DNA of the CDR3 is TGCAGCGTTGCCCAGGGGGCGAAGGACTATGGCTACACCTTC. It specifies CSVAQGAKDYGYTF.

The chain couples TRBV12-3 or TRBV12-4 to TRBJ2-6; either TRBD1 or TRBD2 may supply D (5 bases each). V gave up 10 bases and J gave up 11 bases, with 18 bases separating them. CDR3 size: 13 residues. The CDR3 loop reads CATRGVYWDVLTF. CDR3 coding DNA: TGTGCCACCAGAGGGGTTTACTGGGACGTCCTGACTTTC.

The rearrangement joins TRBV14 to TRBJ2-4, with D possibly matching TRBD1 (6 bases). TRBJ2-5 explains the end of the DNA better; the J call may be wrong. The CDR3 spans 14 residues. CDR1 and CDR2 (germline): SGHDN, FVKESK. The DNA of the CDR3 is TGTGCCAGCAGCCAAGATTATACAGGGGAGACCCAGTACTTC. This codes for CASSQDYTGETQYF.